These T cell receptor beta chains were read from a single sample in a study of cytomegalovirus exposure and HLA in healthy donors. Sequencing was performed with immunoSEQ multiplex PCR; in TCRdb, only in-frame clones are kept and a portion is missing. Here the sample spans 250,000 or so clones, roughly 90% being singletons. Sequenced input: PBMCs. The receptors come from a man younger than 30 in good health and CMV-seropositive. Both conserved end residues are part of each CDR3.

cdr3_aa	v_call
CASTRLAVEPYEQYF	TRBV28
CASSPGTGMNGYTF	TRBV2
CASSLAGRGTDTQYF	TRBV6-1
CASSGLLAEYESSYNEQFF	TRBV11-2
CASSEGRTTVAYEQYF	TRBV2
CATTDRDYEQYF	TRBV10-2
CAIGGNTGELFF	TRBV25-1
CASSHTGSRGYTF	TRBV5-6
CASSLDYQETQYF	TRBV7-3
CAISESTGRGPIGELFF	TRBV10-3
CASSSRNRGSYEQYF	TRBV19
CASSFPGYGYTF	TRBV11-2
CASSLSDTQETQYF	TRBV5-1
CASSKYRPDNYGYTF	TRBV27
CASSERGQGAQYF	TRBV6-1
CASSLAAARVQEKLFF	TRBV11-2
CASSLALQGTGNTIYF	TRBV5-1
CSVEVSIWRYSYNEQFF	TRBV29-1
CASSRGQKETQYF	TRBV27
CASSYETGTDTQYF	TRBV6-6
CASKSGGLFYTF	TRBV6-1
CASSVGSGRYEQYF	TRBV27
CASSIDHFKGQSYGYTF	TRBV19
CASSLLAVSRNEQFF	TRBV7-6